Presented here are 24 T cell receptor beta chains from one specimen sequenced in a study of T cell responses to AZD1222 COVID-19 vaccine. TCRdb keeps only in-frame clones here, not all; method: immunoSEQ multiplex PCR. The repertoire holds 120,000 to 150,000 clones, with just over 85% as singletons. Sequences were derived from peripheral blood, sampled 28 days after the second AZD1222 dose. These receptors were taken from an adult who received the AZD1222 COVID-19 vaccine.

This chain connects TRBV7-2 to TRBJ1-3, with D maybe TRBD1 (5 bases). Trimming removed 2 bases from V and 2 bases from J, with 10 bases in between. CDR1 SGHTA and CDR2 FQGNSA come from the germline V gene. CDR3 length equals 15 residues. The chain's CDR3 is CASSLWAGTGNTIYF. In DNA form, the CDR3 reads TGTGCCAGCAGCTTATGGGCAGGGACTGGAAACACCATATATTTT.

The chain uses TRBV6-6 and TRBJ1-2; maybe TRBD1 (5 bases). Germline V CDR1 and CDR2: MNHNY, SVGAGI (reference sequence). The germline V and J ends were trimmed by 0 bases and 3 bases, with 11 bases remaining between them. The CDR3 loop spans 15 amino acids. This chain's CDR3 is CASSYSGGGYYGYTF. CDR3 DNA sequence: TGTGCCAGCAGTTACTCCGGGGGAGGGTACTATGGCTACACCTTC.

This rearrangement joins TRBV19 to TRBJ2-1; D not resolved. V gave up 1 base and J gave up 0 bases, with 10 bases separating them. The CDR3 covers 16 residues. Germline CDR1 reads LNHDA; CDR2 reads SQIVND (reference sequence). The CDR3 DNA reads as TGTGCCAGTAGTATAGTATTTCCCCGCTCCTACAATGAGCAGTTCTTC. It codes for CASSIVFPRSYNEQFF. Full variable domain (outside the CDR3, taken from reference TRBV19 and TRBJ2-1): DGGITQSPKYLFRKEGQNVTLSCEQNLNHDAMYWYRQDPGQGLRLIYYSQIVNDFQKGDIAEGYSVSREKKESFPLTVTSAQKNPTAFYLCASSIVFPRSYNEQFFGPGTRLTVL.

The chain employs TRBV4-1 and TRBJ1-2, with D hard to call. From germline, CDR1 is MGHRA and CDR2 YSYEKL. Trimming removed 0 bases at V and 4 bases at J, with 12 bases between. This CDR3 has 15 amino acids. CDR3 nucleotide sequence: TGCGCCAGCAGCCAAGATGCCCAGGCAAGCTATGGCTACACCTTC. Protein sequence: CASSQDAQASYGYTF.

The V gene is TRBV11-2, the J gene TRBJ1-1, with D tentatively TRBD1 (5 bases). Germline values: CDR1 SGHAT, CDR2 FQNNGV. The CDR3 consists of 15 residues. V lost 4 bases and J 1 base, leaving 13 bases between the germline ends. CDR3 protein: CASSSPRDGNTEAFF. CDR3 nucleotides: TGTGCCAGCAGCTCGCCACGGGACGGGAACACTGAAGCTTTCTTT.

The J gene is TRBJ1-3, the V gene TRBV19, with 7 bases aligning to TRBD1. This CDR3 has 13 residues. From germline, CDR1 is LNHDA and CDR2 SQIVND (reference sequence). V lost 11 bases to trimming and J lost 0 bases; unmatched junction nucleotides: 4. The CDR3 region has the DNA TGTGCCCTGGACAGGAGCTCTGGAAACACCATATATTTT. Its translation is CALDRSSGNTIYF.

The rearrangement uses TRBV6-5 and TRBJ1-2; 7 nucleotides agree with TRBD1. The CDR3 has 16 amino acids. CDR1 MNHEY and CDR2 SVGAGI come from the germline V gene. The V and J ends lost 0 bases and 1 base, in that order; junction bases with no gene match: 5. This CDR3 reads CASSYSRGTVNYGYTF. CDR3 nucleotide sequence: TGTGCCAGCAGTTACTCTCGGGGGACAGTTAACTATGGCTACACCTTC.

This chain uses TRBV6-6 with TRBJ1-4; 7 bases line up with TRBD1. CDR3 length equals 15 residues. Per the germline V gene, CDR1 is MNHNY and CDR2 is SVGAGI (reference sequence). J was trimmed by 7 bases and V by 5 bases; bases with no gene match: 10. CDR3 region: CASSPERGRGEKLFF. CDR3 DNA sequence: TGTGCCAGCAGTCCAGAGAGGGGGCGAGGTGAAAAACTGTTTTTT.

This clone occurred a few times. The CDR3 DNA is TGTGCCAGCAGCTTAGGCCAAAACAATGAGCAGTTCTTC. Its translation: CASSLGQNNEQFF. The chain employs TRBV7-9 and TRBJ2-1; D is ambiguous. The germline V gene has CDR1 SEHNR and CDR2 FQNEAQ (reference sequence). The CDR3 length is 13 residues. V lost 1 base and J 5 bases, leaving 6 bases between the germline ends. The entire variable domain, with the rest obtained from reference TRBV7-9 and TRBJ2-1, is as follows: DTGVSQNPRHKITKRGQNVTFRCDPISEHNRLYWYRQTLGQGPEFLTYFQNEAQLEKSRLLSDRFSAERPKGSFSTLEIQRTEQGDSAMYLCASSLGQNNEQFFGPGTRLTVL.

This clone was observed once. The rearrangement joins TRBV5-1 to TRBJ2-7; 10 bases line up with TRBD1. This CDR3 spans 15 amino acids. The germline V gene has CDR1 SGHRS and CDR2 YFSETQ. Losses at the gene ends were 0 bases for V and 4 bases for J; bases not matched to a gene: 4. CDR3 nucleotides: TGCGCCAGCAGCTTGGGACAGGGGGCGGGTTACGAGCAGTACTTC. As protein: CASSLGQGAGYEQYF. The whole variable domain, remainder taken from reference TRBV5-1 and TRBJ2-7, is KAGVTQTPRYLIKTRGQQVTLSCSPISGHRSVSWYQQTPGQGLQFLFEYFSETQRNKGNFPGRFSGRQFSNSRSEMNVSTLELGDSALYLCASSLGQGAGYEQYFGPGTRLTVT.

The J gene is TRBJ2-7, the V gene TRBV6-6; 7 bases are shared with TRBD2. CDR1 and CDR2 from the germline V gene are MNHNY and SVGAGI (reference sequence). The CDR3 sequence is 12 residues long. The J segment lost 3 bases and the V segment lost 8 bases, leaving 4 bases of the junction unmatched. The CDR3 is CASCPGGYEQYF. For the CDR3, the DNA is TGTGCCAGCTGCCCGGGGGGCTACGAGCAGTACTTC.

As regards this clone: Other nucleotide sequences in the sample specify the same CDR3. The J gene is TRBJ1-5, the V gene TRBV19; D is possibly TRBD1 (5 bases). This CDR3 region has 14 residues. Trimming cost V 2 bases and J 7 bases, with 12 bases left between them. CDR1 is LNHDA and CDR2 is SQIVND in the germline V gene (reference sequence). The CDR3 DNA reads as TGTGCCAGTAGTATACAAGGGGCGGGGCAGCCCCAGCATTTT. This encodes CASSIQGAGQPQHF.

The J gene is TRBJ2-5, the V gene TRBV18; 8 bases fit TRBD2. The CDR3 is 15 amino acids. Germline trimming cut 2 bases from V and 0 bases from J; bases unmatched to any gene: 2. Germline V gene sequence: CDR1 KGHSH, CDR2 LQKENI. The CDR3 reads CASSPTGGYQETQYF. The CDR3 nucleotides read TGTGCCAGCTCACCAACGGGGGGGTACCAAGAGACCCAGTACTTC.

The rearrangement links TRBV25-1 to TRBJ2-6; D unclear. Germline loops: CDR1 MGHDK, CDR2 SYGVNS. This CDR3 is built from 15 residues. V lost 1 base, J lost 2 bases, and 6 bases lay in between. CDR3 sequence reads: CASSEWGTGANVLTF. In DNA form, the CDR3 reads TGTGCCAGCAGTGAATGGGGAACTGGGGCCAACGTCCTGACTTTC.

The chain recombines TRBV5-6 with TRBJ2-7; 10 nucleotides match TRBD2. With V trimmed by 3 bases and J by 5 bases, 11 bases remained unmatched. Germline-derived CDR1 and CDR2 are SGHDT and YYEEEE. This CDR3 contains 16 residues. The CDR3 sequence: CASSSAGRLAGDEQYF. The CDR3 DNA reads TGTGCCAGCAGCTCGGCAGGGCGGCTAGCGGGAGACGAGCAGTACTTC.

The CDR3 loop reads CASTEPGGWEQYF. The CDR3 DNA reads TGTGCCAGCACCGAACCAGGGGGGTGGGAGCAGTACTTC. The chain has TRBV27 and TRBJ2-7; TRBD1 is a possible D gene (7 bases). Germline V gene sequence: CDR1 MNHEY, CDR2 SMNVEV (reference sequence). V dropped 7 bases and J dropped 7 bases, with 17 bases sitting between them. The CDR3 runs 13 residues.

This clone came up once. The V and J genes are TRBV6-2 or TRBV6-3 and TRBJ1-5; unclear D gene. The V gene's germline CDR1 is MNHEY and CDR2 SVGEGT. Trimming cost V 5 bases and J 6 bases, with 11 bases left between them. This CDR3 contains 13 residues. CDR3 in amino acids: CASSDGVPQPQHF. The CDR3 nucleotides are TGTGCCAGCAGTGATGGGGTGCCTCAGCCCCAGCATTTT.

The V and J genes are TRBV6-1 and TRBJ1-1; D call uncertain. CDR1 and CDR2 (germline): MNHNS, SASEGT. The CDR3 is 16 residues long. Trimming removed 4 bases from V and 3 bases from J, with 18 bases in between. The chain's CDR3 is CASSAPYEGRDTEAFF. The CDR3, as DNA: TGTGCCAGCAGTGCCCCCTATGAAGGGAGGGACACTGAAGCTTTCTTT.

This clone has only a few counts. V is TRBV6-6 and J is TRBJ2-7; 8 bases are shared with TRBD1. With 5 bases clipped from V and 1 base from J, the junction kept 7 bases outside the gene matches. Germline CDR1 is MNHNY and CDR2 is SVGAGI (reference sequence). The CDR3 covers 15 residues. CDR3 sequence reads: CASSPLGQGSYEQYF. The CDR3 nucleotides are TGTGCCAGCAGTCCCCTAGGACAGGGTTCCTACGAGCAGTACTTC.

The chain combines TRBV28 with TRBJ2-1, with a possible D match to TRBD2 (5 bases). With 7 bases removed from V and 1 base from J, the gap between germline ends came to 8 bases. Germline V gives CDR1 MDHEN, CDR2 SYDVKM. The CDR3 consists of 13 residues. The CDR3 DNA reads TGTGCCAGCACGACGGGGTCCTACAATGAGCAGTTCTTC. This gives the protein CASTTGSYNEQFF. The full variable domain, its missing parts supplied by reference TRBV28 and TRBJ2-1, is DVKVTQSSRYLVKRTGEKVFLECVQDMDHENMFWYRQDPGLGLRLIYFSYDVKMKEKGDIPEGYSVSREKKERFSLILESASTNQTSMYLCASTTGSYNEQFFGPGTRLTVL.

This chain links TRBV18 with TRBJ1-2; the D is unclear. CDR1 is KGHSH, CDR2 LQKENI, per germline. This CDR3 comprises 13 residues. The germline V and J ends were trimmed by 3 bases and 0 bases, with 5 bases remaining between them. The CDR3 nucleotides read TGTGCCAGCTCACCTGAAGCTAACTATGGCTACACCTTC. It encodes CASSPEANYGYTF. Complete variable domain (other parts from reference TRBV18 and TRBJ1-2): NAGVMQNPRHLVRRRGQEARLRCSPMKGHSHVYWYRQLPEEGLKFMVYLQKENIIDESGMPKERFSAEFPKEGPSILRIQQVVRGDSAAYFCASSPEANYGYTFGSGTRLTVV.

The rearrangement uses TRBV2 and TRBJ1-2; no reliable D call. Germline CDR1 is SNHLY and CDR2 is FYNNEI. The V end lost 8 bases, the J end lost 5 bases, and 15 bases lay between the germline ends. CDR3 length: 13 residues. The CDR3 loop reads CASGATDNYGYTF. CDR3 coding DNA: TGTGCCAGCGGCGCGACGGATAATTATGGCTACACCTTC.

The genes are TRBV5-8 and TRBJ1-5, with TRBD1 identical over 7 bases. The V gene's germline CDR1 is SGHTS and CDR2 YDEGEE. Losses at the gene ends were 3 bases for V and 2 bases for J; bases not matched to a gene: 5. The CDR3 spans 15 residues. DNA for the CDR3: TGTGCCAGCAGCTGGGACGGGACAGGCAATCAGCCCCAGCATTTT. Translated, it gives CASSWDGTGNQPQHF.

The chain has TRBV7-9 and TRBJ2-2, with D maybe TRBD2 (6 bases). The germline V gene has CDR1 SEHNR and CDR2 FQNEAQ (reference sequence). There are 15 residues in the CDR3. Trimming cost V 2 bases and J 5 bases, with 12 bases left between them. The CDR3 sequence: CASSLRSGRTGELFF. DNA for the CDR3: TGTGCCAGCAGCTTACGAAGCGGGCGTACCGGGGAGCTGTTTTTT.